The rows below give T cell receptor beta chains drawn from one sample of a study of CD8 T cells in Susac syndrome. TCRdb used MiXCR to reprocess the immunoSEQ multiplex PCR reads, holding one entry per CDR3 protein. The sample holds 40,000 to 55,000 distinct CDR3 sequences, about 92% seen once. Sequences were obtained from CD8+ T cells from PBMCs. The receptors were sampled from a human donor with multiple sclerosis. The CDR3 runs from the conserved cysteine through the conserved F or W. Each record gives: J gene, clone size, D gene, V gene, CDR3 DNA, CDR3 protein. The D gene is left open where the match is weak. Rows give clone size only sometimes, using once, few, many, or a class for an expanded clone.

J gene: TRBJ1-2
clone size: once
D gene: TRBD1
V gene: TRBV18
CDR3 DNA: TGTGCCAGCTCACACGATACAGGGGACGGCTATGGCTACACCTTC
CDR3 protein: CASSHDTGDGYGYTF

J gene: TRBJ1-4
clone size: NA
D gene: TRBD1
V gene: TRBV20-1
CDR3 DNA: TGCAGTGCTTCAAATACAGGGGTGGAGGAAAAACTGTTTTTT
CDR3 protein: CSASNTGVEEKLFF

J gene: TRBJ2-7
clone size: NA
D gene: NA
V gene: TRBV30
CDR3 DNA: TGTGCCTGGAGTCCTGAGGTCCTCTGGCAGTACTTC
CDR3 protein: CAWSPEVLWQYF

J gene: TRBJ2-2
clone size: NA
D gene: NA
V gene: TRBV9
CDR3 DNA: TGTGCCAGCAGCGTTGGGGCATACACCGGGGAGCTGTTTTTT
CDR3 protein: CASSVGAYTGELFF

J gene: TRBJ2-3
clone size: once
D gene: TRBD2
V gene: TRBV7-9
CDR3 DNA: TGTGCCAGCAGCTTATCTCCCCTTGGCGGGGGGGAAGCAGATACGCAGTATTTT
CDR3 protein: CASSLSPLGGGEADTQYF

J gene: TRBJ1-1
clone size: NA
D gene: NA
V gene: TRBV20-1
CDR3 DNA: TGCAGTGCCATATCCACGGAGGGCACTGAAGCTTTCTTT
CDR3 protein: CSAISTEGTEAFF

J gene: TRBJ2-2
clone size: NA
D gene: NA
V gene: TRBV6-4
CDR3 DNA: TGTGCCAGCAGTGAAGGGGGAAAAGACACCGGGGAGCTGTTTTTT
CDR3 protein: CASSEGGKDTGELFF

J gene: TRBJ2-7
clone size: NA
D gene: TRBD1
V gene: TRBV27
CDR3 DNA: TGTGCCAGCAGTTTCGTTGGGACAGGGGGATCCTACGAGCAGTACTTC
CDR3 protein: CASSFVGTGGSYEQYF

J gene: TRBJ1-1
clone size: once
D gene: NA
V gene: TRBV5-5
CDR3 DNA: TGTGCCAGCAGCTTGTACGTAGGGAACACTGAAGCTTTCTTT
CDR3 protein: CASSLYVGNTEAFF

J gene: TRBJ1-1
clone size: NA
D gene: NA
V gene: TRBV12-3/TRBV12-4
CDR3 DNA: TGTGCCAGCACCGCAGGACTTGGGGCTTTCTTT
CDR3 protein: CASTAGLGAFF

J gene: TRBJ1-4
clone size: NA
D gene: NA
V gene: TRBV23-1
CDR3 DNA: TGCGCCAGCAGCCCCCGGCAGGGTAATGAAAAACTGTTTTTT
CDR3 protein: CASSPRQGNEKLFF

J gene: TRBJ2-7
clone size: NA
D gene: NA
V gene: TRBV11-2
CDR3 DNA: TGTGCCAGCAGCTATTCCCCCTACGAGCAGTACTTC
CDR3 protein: CASSYSPYEQYF

J gene: TRBJ2-7
clone size: NA
D gene: TRBD1
V gene: TRBV4-1
CDR3 DNA: TGCGCCAGCAGCCAAGCGGGGACAGTATACGAGCAGTACTTC
CDR3 protein: CASSQAGTVYEQYF

J gene: TRBJ1-1
clone size: NA
D gene: NA
V gene: TRBV11-1
CDR3 DNA: TGTGCCAGCAGCTTCTGGCCTCAAGAAGCTTTCTTT
CDR3 protein: CASSFWPQEAFF

J gene: TRBJ1-2
clone size: once
D gene: NA
V gene: TRBV5-4
CDR3 DNA: TGTGCCAGCAGCTTGGAGGCTGGTTATGGCTACACCTTC
CDR3 protein: CASSLEAGYGYTF

J gene: TRBJ1-4
clone size: NA
D gene: NA
V gene: TRBV5-1
CDR3 DNA: TGCGCCAGCAGCTTGGGTCAAGGCTCGGAAAAACTGTTTTTT
CDR3 protein: CASSLGQGSEKLFF

J gene: TRBJ1-4
clone size: few
D gene: NA
V gene: TRBV6-5
CDR3 DNA: TGTGCCAGCAGTTACGAAGGGCGGGGATTGGGAAAACTGTTTTTT
CDR3 protein: CASSYEGRGLGKLFF

J gene: TRBJ2-1
clone size: NA
D gene: NA
V gene: TRBV11-1
CDR3 DNA: TGTGCCAGCAGCCCCCGGTCTAGCAATGAGCAGTTCTTC
CDR3 protein: CASSPRSSNEQFF

J gene: TRBJ2-1
clone size: NA
D gene: NA
V gene: TRBV23-1
CDR3 DNA: TGCGCCAGCAGTCACCGGATATCGGGATACAATGAGCAGTTCTTC
CDR3 protein: CASSHRISGYNEQFF

J gene: TRBJ1-2
clone size: NA
D gene: NA
V gene: TRBV12-3/TRBV12-4
CDR3 DNA: TGTGCCAGCAGCCCCACCCGACAGGAGGACTATGGCTACACCTTC
CDR3 protein: CASSPTRQEDYGYTF

J gene: TRBJ1-1
clone size: NA
D gene: NA
V gene: TRBV19
CDR3 DNA: TGTGCCAGTAGTATGGAGACAGAGACTCGGGACACTGAAGCTTTCTTT
CDR3 protein: CASSMETETRDTEAFF

J gene: TRBJ1-2
clone size: NA
D gene: NA
V gene: TRBV6-5
CDR3 DNA: TGTGCCAGCAGCTGGGGCCCCCCGGGTGGCTACACCTTC
CDR3 protein: CASSWGPPGGYTF

J gene: TRBJ1-5
clone size: NA
D gene: TRBD1
V gene: TRBV19
CDR3 DNA: TGTGCCAGTAGTCTGACAGGGAACAATCAGCCCCAGCATTTT
CDR3 protein: CASSLTGNNQPQHF

J gene: TRBJ2-4
clone size: NA
D gene: TRBD1
V gene: TRBV5-4
CDR3 DNA: TGTGCCAGCAGCCTGGACAGGGGAAGAACCAAAAACATTCAGTACTTC
CDR3 protein: CASSLDRGRTKNIQYF

J gene: TRBJ2-7
clone size: NA
D gene: TRBD1
V gene: TRBV5-1
CDR3 DNA: TGCGCCAGCAGCCACGGGACAGGGGCATACGAGCAGTACTTC
CDR3 protein: CASSHGTGAYEQYF

J gene: TRBJ2-7
clone size: NA
D gene: TRBD1
V gene: TRBV6-5
CDR3 DNA: TGTGCCAGCATACCGGGACAGGGCCACGAGCAGTACTTC
CDR3 protein: CASIPGQGHEQYF

J gene: TRBJ2-7
clone size: NA
D gene: NA
V gene: TRBV7-9
CDR3 DNA: TGTGCCAGCAGCCCACCTGAACCCGGGGGTTTTAACTACGAGCAGTACTTC
CDR3 protein: CASSPPEPGGFNYEQYF

J gene: TRBJ1-2
clone size: NA
D gene: NA
V gene: TRBV30
CDR3 DNA: TGTGCCGGACACGACGGGCGACCTAACTATGGCTACACCTTC
CDR3 protein: CAGHDGRPNYGYTF

J gene: TRBJ2-1
clone size: NA
D gene: TRBD2
V gene: TRBV30
CDR3 DNA: TGTGCCTGGAGTGTGGTGGTTTCTAGCGGGGGGTTCATTACCTCCTACAATGAGCAGTTCTTC
CDR3 protein: CAWSVVVSSGGFITSYNEQFF

J gene: TRBJ1-5
clone size: NA
D gene: NA
V gene: TRBV23-1
CDR3 DNA: TGCGCCAGCCGTTACGGGCCGGATGAGCAGCCCCAGCATTTT
CDR3 protein: CASRYGPDEQPQHF